These 5 T cell receptor beta chains were sequenced from one sample in a study of T cell repertoires in cytomegalovirus infection. Antigen specificity for these receptors is unknown. TCRdb re-derived calls from the reads in MiXCR, one entry per CDR3 protein. The repertoire holds roughly 100,000 distinct CDR3 sequences, with around 45% as singletons. The source was CD8+ T cells from cultured PBMCs, collected from culture after CMV antigen stimulation. Every receptor here comes from a human donor in good health (CMV status not recorded). Some clones in this sample may be carry-over from other donors' samples.

This chain links TRBV18 with TRBJ2-3; TRBD2 aligns across 7 bases. Germline V gene sequence: CDR1 KGHSH, CDR2 LQKENI. Trimming removed 5 bases from V and 3 bases from J; junction bases left unmatched: 8. CDR3 length: 15 residues. The CDR3 loop reads CASSSSKGGTDTQYF. Written as DNA, the CDR3 is TGTGCCAGCTCATCCTCCAAGGGAGGGACAGATACGCAGTATTTT.

The rearrangement joins TRBV6-1 to TRBJ2-7, with D maybe TRBD1 (6 bases). Germline values: CDR1 MNHNS, CDR2 SASEGT. CDR3 length: 14 residues. V was trimmed by 10 bases and J by 0 bases, leaving 16 bases between them. In nucleotides, the CDR3 is TGTGCCACCCACCACCGGACAGCCTCCTACGAGCAGTACTTC. This sequence encodes CATHHRTASYEQYF.

The rearrangement uses TRBV27 and TRBJ1-3, with TRBD1 matching 8 bases. Germline lookup yields CDR1 MNHEY and CDR2 SMNVEV (reference sequence). This CDR3 is 15 amino acids long. After removal of 5 bases from V and 3 bases from J, the junction contained 6 bases not matched to a gene. CDR3 bases: TGTGCCAGCAGTGTAACAGGGGGGGATGGAAACACCATATATTTT. Protein: CASSVTGGDGNTIYF.

This clonotype came up a few times. The chain uses TRBV19 and TRBJ2-2; D is undetermined. The V and J ends lost 3 bases and 0 bases respectively, with 8 bases between them. CDR1 is LNHDA, CDR2 SQIVND, per germline (reference sequence). The CDR3 has 15 amino acids. The CDR3, as DNA: TGTGCCAGTAGTATGGGCGTAACGAACACCGGGGAGCTGTTTTTT. Amino acid sequence: CASSMGVTNTGELFF.

The V call is TRBV11-3, the J call TRBJ2-1; TRBD2 matches 8 bases. This CDR3 spans 15 amino acids. Trimming at V came to 5 bases and at J to 4 bases, leaving 7 bases not matched to a gene. CDR1 is SGHNT, CDR2 YENEEA, per germline. The CDR3 DNA is TGTGCCAGCAGCCACGGAGCGGGGGAATACAATGAGCAGTTCTTC. Its translation is CASSHGAGEYNEQFF.